This T cell receptor (beta chain) was obtained from a study of T-cell memory formation after mild COVID-19. Background on the study: Largely donor-specific sequence clusters came from two donors.

TCRdb redid the calling of the 5' RACE reads with MiXCR, one entry per CDR3 protein. The sample includes about 340,000 distinct CDR3 sequences, around 15% of them seen just once. This clonotype was seen a few times. As yet, its antigen is unknown. V was clipped by 7 bases and J by 2 bases, with 19 bases between them. This CDR3 is built from 16 residues. Germline CDR1 reads SGHTA; CDR2 reads FQGNSA. Study-level findings and limits: Confirmation was lacking for SARS-CoV-2 specificity of second-wave clones that peaked on day 37. The pre-infection memory compartment contained some responding clones, suggesting cross-reactive memory joined.

What was sequenced was PBMCs or a T cell subset sorted from them (not recorded which). This chain connects TRBV7-2 to TRBJ2-3, with D possibly TRBD1 on 5 matching bases. This clonotype originated in a man aged 18-30 years who had mild COVID-19 (a few samples of this study predate the infection). Cell type and time point are not known. The CDR3 nucleotides are TGTGCCAGCACCCCCTTAGGCAGGGCGACCACAGATACGCAGTATTTT. Translation: CASTPLGRATTDTQYF.